This T cell receptor beta chain was observed in a study of OX40 agonist ivuxolimab in advanced cancers. Study background: From 23 to 79 years was the age range, with a mean of around 56 years, and around 80% were male.

The CDR3 has 15 amino acids. Germline assignment: CDR1 LNHDA and CDR2 SQIVND (reference sequence). V was clipped by 4 bases and J by 3 bases; unmatched bases: 6. Clones were read by immunoSEQ multiplex PCR, and TCRdb kept only the in-frame ones, dropping some. The sample has some 66,000 clones, roughly four fifths seen once. The sample here was CD4+ or CD8+ T cells sorted from blood, taken in a trial of the OX40 agonist ivuxolimab. The clonotype comes from an adult with an advanced solid tumor such as melanoma, head and neck, liver or kidney cancer. The chain combines TRBV19 with TRBJ2-7; 10 nucleotides agree with TRBD1. The DNA of the CDR3 is TGTGCCAGTAGTACTGACAGGGGGCGCATCTACGAGCAGTACTTC. Residues: CASSTDRGRIYEQYF.